The 11 T cell receptor beta chains below come from one sample, sequenced in a study of blood T cell repertoires in COVID-19. The protocol was immunoSEQ multiplex PCR, while the TCRdb copy is restricted to in-frame clones and leaves out a portion. The table includes tens of thousands of clones, around 91% detected once. The sequenced material came from peripheral blood. These receptors were taken from a human donor in a cohort sampled during active COVID-19.

This clone was detected once. This chain's CDR3 is CASSQQGPDTEAFF. CDR3 sequence (DNA): TGTGCCAGCAGCCAACAGGGTCCGGACACTGAAGCTTTCTTT. The chain couples TRBV5-4 to TRBJ1-1, with D possibly TRBD1 on 6 matching bases. V was clipped by 4 bases and J by 3 bases, with 13 bases between them. Germline V gene sequence: CDR1 SGHNT, CDR2 YYREEE (reference sequence). This CDR3 has 14 residues.

CDR3 protein: CASSSQRAGSIGYTF. CDR3 DNA sequence: TGTGCCAGCAGTTCCCAAAGGGCAGGGTCAATAGGCTACACCTTC. V usage is TRBV27 and J usage is TRBJ1-2; weak D call: TRBD1 (5 bases). This CDR3 is built from 15 residues. Germline CDR1 is MNHEY and CDR2 is SMNVEV (reference sequence). Trimming left V 4 bases short and J 8 bases short, with 20 bases between.

The rearrangement links TRBV28 to TRBJ1-3; D is unclear. The CDR3 spans 16 residues. V lost 2 bases, J lost 0 bases, and 11 bases lay in between. CDR1 is MDHEN, CDR2 SYDVKM, per germline. Here the CDR3 DNA reads TGTGCCAGCAGTTTACGCCTTGGGCGCTCTGGAAACACCATATATTTT. Translated: CASSLRLGRSGNTIYF.

This clone showed up just once. This rearrangement joins TRBV5-8 to TRBJ1-2, with D uncertain. Trimming took off 1 base at V and 4 bases at J, with 14 bases between the two ends. The CDR3 is made up of 15 amino acids. CDR1 is SGHTS and CDR2 is YDEGEE in the germline V gene. The chain's CDR3 is CASSLFGQATYGYTF. In DNA, the CDR3 is TGTGCCAGCAGCTTGTTTGGGCAGGCGACCTATGGCTACACCTTC.

V is TRBV5-5 and J is TRBJ1-1; D may be TRBD1 (5 bases). The germline V and J ends were trimmed by 5 bases and 5 bases, with 19 bases remaining between them. Germline V CDR1 and CDR2: SGHKS, YYEKEE (reference sequence). This CDR3 region has 15 residues. The CDR3 bases are TGTGCCAGCAGTTCGCCCGGGGGTTGGAGGACTGAAGCTTTCTTT. Its protein is CASSSPGGWRTEAFF. Combining the CDR3 with reference TRBV5-5 and TRBJ1-1 gives the whole variable domain DAGVTQSPTHLIKTRGQQVTLRCSPISGHKSVSWYQQVLGQGPQFIFQYYEKEERGRGNFPDRFSARQFPNYSSELNVNALLLGDSALYLCASSSPGGWRTEAFFGQGTRLTVV.

The chain joins TRBV9 to TRBJ2-7; D call uncertain. From germline, CDR1 is SGDLS and CDR2 YYNGEE. This CDR3 comprises 14 residues. V was clipped by 4 bases and J by 0 bases, with 11 bases between them. The CDR3 bases are TGTGCCAGCAGCTCCAGCGTCAGCTCCTACGAGCAGTACTTC. It yields the protein CASSSSVSSYEQYF.

V and J are TRBV28 and TRBJ2-7; possible D gene TRBD2, 6 bases. The CDR3 loop spans 14 amino acids. V was clipped by 2 bases and J by 3 bases, with 11 bases between them. Per the germline V gene, CDR1 is MDHEN and CDR2 is SYDVKM. The DNA for the CDR3 is TGTGCCAGCAGTTTAGCGGGGCCCATCTACGAGCAGTACTTC. Translation gives CASSLAGPIYEQYF.

The rearrangement links TRBV9 to TRBJ1-4; TRBD1 agrees at 8 bases. J was trimmed by 7 bases and V by 4 bases; bases with no gene match: 12. Germline V gene sequence: CDR1 SGDLS, CDR2 YYNGEE. The CDR3 is 16 residues long. CDR3 residues: CASSTNSQGGIEKLFF. CDR3 nucleotides: TGTGCCAGCAGCACCAACTCACAGGGGGGCATTGAAAAACTGTTTTTT.

The V call is TRBV18, the J call TRBJ1-1; 10 bases map to TRBD1. CDR3 length equals 16 residues. V lost 4 bases and J lost 0; bases outside the gene matches: 5. In germline, CDR1 is KGHSH, CDR2 LQKENI. This chain's CDR3 is CASSLGQGFMNTEAFF. DNA for the CDR3: TGTGCCAGCTCACTGGGACAGGGGTTCATGAACACTGAAGCTTTCTTT.

The chain joins TRBV30 to TRBJ1-6, with 8 bases identical to TRBD1. This CDR3 spans 15 amino acids. The germline V gene has CDR1 GTSNPN and CDR2 SVGIG (reference sequence). J gave up 10 bases and V 4 bases, and 12 bases lay outside the gene matches. The CDR3 nucleotides read TGTGCCTGGATCGGACAGGGAGGAGGAAGGTCACCCCTCCACTTT. Its protein is CAWIGQGGGRSPLHF.

This chain connects TRBV30 to TRBJ1-1; 7 bases map to TRBD1. The CDR3 is 13 residues long. J lost 4 bases, V lost 3 bases, and 5 bases had no gene match. The germline V gene encodes CDR1 GTSNPN and CDR2 SVGIG (reference sequence). The CDR3 nucleotides are TGTGCCTGGAGGACAGGGCCTTTCACTGAAGCTTTCTTT. This translates into CAWRTGPFTEAFF. The variable domain in full, with the rest retrieved from reference TRBV30 and TRBJ1-1, is SQTIHQWPATLVQPVGSPLSLECTVEGTSNPNLYWYRQAAGRGLQLLFYSVGIGQISSEVPQNLSASRPQDRQFILSSKKLLLSDSGFYLCAWRTGPFTEAFFGQGTRLTVV.